This T cell receptor (beta chain) is drawn from a study of blood T cell repertoires in COVID-19. Study at large: Sources were T cells, B-cell-depleted T cells, or PBMCs; the material itself was cDNA or gDNA.

Under the authors' procedure: Amplifying reference gene primers gave estimates of nucleated cell counts. Data came from immunoSEQ multiplex PCR; TCRdb stores just in-frame clones and leaves some out. V, J and clone size derive from that table, while D and trimming were established from the DNA sequence. The table shows about 350,000 clones, with about 88% occurring only once. Cohorts were based on clinical histories the participants reported. The CDR3 length is 16 residues. Per germline, CDR1 SGHTA and CDR2 FQGNSA. The ends lost 4 bases at V and 2 bases at J; junction bases unmatched: 6. The receptor comes from a woman aged 25 to 39 who had recovered from COVID-19. This rearrangement joins TRBV7-2 to TRBJ2-5; 11 positions match TRBD2. Sequenced sample: PBMCs or T cells enriched from blood (not recorded which). DNA of the CDR3: TGTGCCAGCAGCTCGCGACTAGCGGGGTTACAAGAGACCCAGTACTTC. It encodes CASSSRLAGLQETQYF.